Sequencing of this TCR beta chain was carried out in a study of T cell responses to AZD1222 COVID-19 vaccine. Sequencing used immunoSEQ multiplex PCR; TCRdb keeps in-frame clones, though not all of them. The sample holds approximately 170,000 clones, around 94% seen once. Study results and caveats: Two AZD1222 administrations were followed by greater Spike-specific TCR breadth and depth. There were mostly white British donors and more females than males, and clonal diversity was possibly underestimated. Dominant CD4 TCR responses targeted spike regions 160-218 and 743-854.

Whether given at about 4 or about 12 weeks, second doses were pooled. About this clone itself: Its cognate antigen is unknown.

This clonotype originated in an adult who received the AZD1222 COVID-19 vaccine. The sample was peripheral blood, taken 28 days after the second AZD1222 dose.

The CDR3 nucleotides read TGTGCCTGGAGTGTACCTCGGTTAGCCAAAAACATTCAGTACTTC. The encoded protein is CAWSVPRLAKNIQYF. V is TRBV30 and J is TRBJ2-4, with D hard to call. Trimming left V 0 bases short and J 0 bases short, with 9 bases between. The germline V gene has CDR1 GTSNPN and CDR2 SVGIG (reference sequence). The CDR3 length is 15 residues.